The next 10 T cell receptor beta chains were all read from a single sample in a study of blood T cell repertoires in COVID-19. TCRdb's table, derived via immunoSEQ multiplex PCR, lists solely in-frame clones and lacks some. The sample records over 400,000 clones, approximately 86% being singletons. The source material was PBMCs or T cells enriched from blood (not recorded which). The receptors were sampled from a woman aged 60-75 years who had recovered from COVID-19.

This rearrangement joins TRBV5-1 to TRBJ2-3; a possible D gene is TRBD2 (6 bases). This CDR3 is built from 14 residues. V was trimmed by 5 bases and J by 2 bases, leaving 12 bases between them. In germline, CDR1 is SGHRS, CDR2 YFSETQ. The CDR3 DNA is TGCGCCAGCAGTTTAGCGGAGGACACAGATACGCAGTATTTT. It is translated as CASSLAEDTDTQYF.

The chain is built from TRBV24-1 and TRBJ2-2, with 8 bases that match TRBD2. Germline CDR1 and CDR2: KGHDR and SFDVKD. The V and J ends lost 5 bases and 2 bases, in that order; junction bases with no gene match: 3. This CDR3 is 15 amino acids long. As DNA, the CDR3 is TGTGCCACCAGTGTCGGACTAGCCAACACCGGGGAGCTGTTTTTT. Protein sequence: CATSVGLANTGELFF.

The chain combines TRBV4-1 with TRBJ1-1; D call uncertain. CDR1 is MGHRA, CDR2 YSYEKL, per germline. The CDR3 extends over 16 amino acids. Deletions cut 0 bases from V and 1 base from J, with 12 bases between. In DNA, the CDR3 is TGCGCCAGCAGCCAAGAGTCTTATAGCAGGAACACTGAAGCTTTCTTT. Its protein is CASSQESYSRNTEAFF.

The chain uses TRBV5-1 and TRBJ1-6, with D perhaps matching TRBD1 (5 bases). Germline CDR1 reads SGHRS; CDR2 reads YFSETQ. Trimming removed 2 bases from V and 9 bases from J, with 15 bases in between. The CDR3 runs to 15 residues. The CDR3 region is CASSLMEGMVSPLHF. As DNA, the CDR3 is TGCGCCAGCAGCTTAATGGAGGGGATGGTTTCACCCCTCCACTTT.

This clone was found once. The J gene is TRBJ1-4, the V gene TRBV5-1; 8 positions agree with TRBD1. Germline loops: CDR1 SGHRS, CDR2 YFSETQ. This CDR3 has 17 residues. V lost 1 base and J lost 3; bases outside the gene matches: 8. This CDR3 is CASSLTGQGAANEKLFF. CDR3 in DNA: TGCGCCAGCAGCTTGACGGGGCAGGGGGCGGCTAATGAAAAACTGTTTTTT.

The chain employs TRBV27 and TRBJ1-4; no clear D. V lost 4 bases and J lost 5, with 23 bases in between. The CDR3 length is 18 residues. CDR1 is MNHEY, CDR2 SMNVEV, per germline (reference sequence). The CDR3 nucleotides read TGTGCCAGCAGTTCCCCCGGGGAATCCGGCTCGTGGAATGAAAAACTGTTTTTT. Translating it yields CASSSPGESGSWNEKLFF.

The V and J genes are TRBV6-1 and TRBJ2-7; TRBD1 matches at 9 bases. J lost 5 bases, V lost 3 bases, and 5 bases had no gene match. Germline loops: CDR1 MNHNS, CDR2 SASEGT. The length of the CDR3 is 14 residues. CDR3 sequence: CASSDRTGADEQYV. CDR3 DNA: TGTGCCAGCAGTGACCGGACAGGGGCGGACGAGCAGTACGTC.

The V and J genes are TRBV5-1 and TRBJ2-3, with D perhaps matching TRBD2 (5 bases). The CDR3 is 14 amino acids. Trimming shortened V by 1 base and J by 4 bases, and 10 bases separated the two germline ends. Germline V gene data show CDR1 as SGHRS and CDR2 as YFSETQ. The DNA of the CDR3 is TGCGCCAGCAGCTTGTCCGGGAACGCAGATACGCAGTATTTT. It specifies CASSLSGNADTQYF. Together with reference TRBV5-1 and TRBJ2-3, the CDR3 gives the full variable domain: KAGVTQTPRYLIKTRGQQVTLSCSPISGHRSVSWYQQTPGQGLQFLFEYFSETQRNKGNFPGRFSGRQFSNSRSEMNVSTLELGDSALYLCASSLSGNADTQYFGPGTRLTVL.

The chain is built from TRBV19 and TRBJ2-3; TRBD2 matches 7 bases. The CDR3 contains 16 residues. The V gene end was trimmed by 1 base and the J gene end by 1 base; junction bases not matched to a gene: 5. CDR1 is LNHDA and CDR2 is SQIVND in the germline V gene (reference sequence). The CDR3 DNA is TGTGCCAGTAGTATAGTATGGGCGGGGGGCACAGATACGCAGTATTTT. Translation: CASSIVWAGGTDTQYF. Variable domain in full (rest from reference TRBV19 and TRBJ2-3): DGGITQSPKYLFRKEGQNVTLSCEQNLNHDAMYWYRQDPGQGLRLIYYSQIVNDFQKGDIAEGYSVSREKKESFPLTVTSAQKNPTAFYLCASSIVWAGGTDTQYFGPGTRLTVL.

The CDR3 region is CASSQSNRGYEQYF. The CDR3 nucleotides are TGCGCCAGCAGTCAATCAAACAGGGGGTACGAGCAGTACTTC. V and J are TRBV23-1 and TRBJ2-7; TRBD1 agrees at 8 bases. TRBV23-1 is filed as an ORF, its function uncertain. V dropped 0 bases and J dropped 4; count of bases not matched to a gene: 2. The CDR3 consists of 14 residues.